The rows below give T cell receptor beta chains drawn from one sample of a study of shared clonotypes between healthy human individuals. Some clones are missing from TCRdb's copy, which holds only in-frame ones; the method was immunoSEQ multiplex PCR. The sample carries under 2.5 million clones, just under 95% recorded once. The specimen sequenced was naive CD4+ T cells from PBMCs. These receptors were obtained from a man aged 18 to 29 in good health. Some clones in this sample may be carry-over from other donors' samples. Both conserved end residues are part of each CDR3. The D gene is left open where the match is weak. Clone size is stated in some rows and not others, as once, few, many or a class when expanded.

V gene: TRBV27; D gene: -; clone size: -; J gene: TRBJ2-1; CDR3 DNA: TGTGCCAGCAGTTCACAGGGCTGGGACAATGAGCAGTTCTTC; CDR3 protein: CASSSQGWDNEQFF
V gene: TRBV5-1; D gene: TRBD1; clone size: -; J gene: TRBJ1-2; CDR3 DNA: TGCGCCAGCAGCCCAGGACAGGTCGGAGAGGGCTACACCTTC; CDR3 protein: CASSPGQVGEGYTF
V gene: TRBV5-1; D gene: TRBD2; clone size: -; J gene: TRBJ2-1; CDR3 DNA: TGCGCCAGCAGCTTGAGGCCTAGCGGGCCCCCCTGGGTCAATGAGCAGTTCTTC; CDR3 protein: CASSLRPSGPPWVNEQFF
V gene: TRBV9; D gene: -; clone size: -; J gene: TRBJ2-1; CDR3 DNA: TGTGCCAGCAGCGTAGATAGTTTCCGCGAGCAGTTCTTC; CDR3 protein: CASSVDSFREQFF
V gene: TRBV6-1; D gene: -; clone size: -; J gene: TRBJ1-5; CDR3 DNA: TGTGCCAGCAGTGAATCGAGTGGGGATTCCCAGCCCCAGCATTTT; CDR3 protein: CASSESSGDSQPQHF
V gene: TRBV2; D gene: -; clone size: -; J gene: TRBJ1-2; CDR3 DNA: TGTGCCAGCACCCCTATGGGGTCTAACTATGGCTACACCTTC; CDR3 protein: CASTPMGSNYGYTF
V gene: TRBV7-3; D gene: -; clone size: -; J gene: TRBJ2-1; CDR3 DNA: TGTGCCAGCAGCTTAACGAGGGACGTTTACAATGAGCAGTTCTTC; CDR3 protein: CASSLTRDVYNEQFF
V gene: TRBV6-6; D gene: -; clone size: -; J gene: TRBJ1-1; CDR3 DNA: TGTGCCAGCACAGGGCAGAGTGAAGCTTTCTTT; CDR3 protein: CASTGQSEAFF
V gene: TRBV5-1; D gene: -; clone size: -; J gene: TRBJ1-1; CDR3 DNA: TGCGCCAGCAGCTTTTCGGGGATTGAAAACACTGAAGCTTTCTTT; CDR3 protein: CASSFSGIENTEAFF
V gene: TRBV7-9; D gene: -; clone size: -; J gene: TRBJ1-1; CDR3 DNA: TGTGCCAGCAGCTTACTCCCTGTCGGGGTTGATACTGAAGCTTTCTTT; CDR3 protein: CASSLLPVGVDTEAFF
V gene: TRBV27; D gene: -; clone size: -; J gene: TRBJ2-5; CDR3 DNA: TGTGCCAGCAGTCAGGGGTCGGGGTTGGGCCAAGAGACCCAGTACTTC; CDR3 protein: CASSQGSGLGQETQYF
V gene: TRBV23-1; D gene: -; clone size: -; J gene: TRBJ2-3; CDR3 DNA: TGCGCCAGCAGTCCAACCTCGCTACCGGAGACGCAGTATTTT; CDR3 protein: CASSPTSLPETQYF
V gene: TRBV27; D gene: -; clone size: -; J gene: TRBJ2-1; CDR3 DNA: TGTGCCAGCAGTCCTCAAACCCCCTGGCCCAATGAGCAGTTCTTC; CDR3 protein: CASSPQTPWPNEQFF
V gene: TRBV7-6; D gene: TRBD2; clone size: -; J gene: TRBJ2-7; CDR3 DNA: TGTGCCAGCAGCTTGGGACTAGCTTCCTACGAGCAGTACTTC; CDR3 protein: CASSLGLASYEQYF
V gene: TRBV11-3; D gene: TRBD1; clone size: -; J gene: TRBJ1-1; CDR3 DNA: TGTGCCAGCAGCCCCGGACAGGGAACTGAAGCTTTCTTT; CDR3 protein: CASSPGQGTEAFF
V gene: TRBV28; D gene: TRBD1; clone size: -; J gene: TRBJ2-7; CDR3 DNA: TGTGCCAGCAAGGACAGGTCCCACGAGCAGTACTTC; CDR3 protein: CASKDRSHEQYF
V gene: TRBV30; D gene: -; clone size: -; J gene: TRBJ2-5; CDR3 DNA: TGTGCCTGGAGTCGGGGAGCTGGAGAGACCCAGTACTTC; CDR3 protein: CAWSRGAGETQYF
V gene: TRBV28; D gene: TRBD1; clone size: -; J gene: TRBJ1-1; CDR3 DNA: TGTGCCAGCAGTTCAACTGGGACAGGCTGGGTGGGGAGGACTTTCTTT; CDR3 protein: CASSSTGTGWVGRTFF
V gene: TRBV28; D gene: -; clone size: few; J gene: TRBJ1-1; CDR3 DNA: TGTGCCAGCATCACCGACACTGAAGCTTTCTTT; CDR3 protein: CASITDTEAFF
V gene: TRBV5-6; D gene: -; clone size: once; J gene: TRBJ2-7; CDR3 DNA: TGTGCCAGCAGCTTGGGGCGGCCCCACCGCGAGCAGTACTTC; CDR3 protein: CASSLGRPHREQYF
V gene: TRBV27; D gene: TRBD2; clone size: -; J gene: TRBJ2-2; CDR3 DNA: TGTGCCAGCAGTTCAAACGGCCCGGGACGGCCCGATCGGGGGGACACCGGGGAGCTGTTTTTT; CDR3 protein: CASSSNGPGRPDRGDTGELFF
V gene: TRBV7-9; D gene: TRBD1; clone size: -; J gene: TRBJ1-4; CDR3 DNA: TGTGCCAGCAGCGGGACAGGACCCTATGAAAAACTGTTTTTT; CDR3 protein: CASSGTGPYEKLFF
V gene: TRBV5-1; D gene: -; clone size: -; J gene: TRBJ2-1; CDR3 DNA: TGCGCCAGCAGCTTGGAGGGCTCCCTGGGTGAGCAGTTCTTC; CDR3 protein: CASSLEGSLGEQFF
V gene: TRBV5-8; D gene: -; clone size: -; J gene: TRBJ1-5; CDR3 DNA: TGTGCCTCTCGTCAGAGGGAGCAATCAGCACGGGTCGGGAGCAATCAGCCCCAGCATTTT; CDR3 protein: CASRQREQSARVGSNQPQHF
V gene: TRBV4-1; D gene: -; clone size: -; J gene: TRBJ1-2; CDR3 DNA: TGCGCCAGCAGCCAAGAGTTTACAGGTCCAGTCCGGTATGGCTACACCTTC; CDR3 protein: CASSQEFTGPVRYGYTF
V gene: TRBV10-3; D gene: -; clone size: -; J gene: TRBJ2-7; CDR3 DNA: TGTGCCATCAGTGAGTCTGGCGGCTCTAGGGGGCAGTACTTC; CDR3 protein: CAISESGGSRGQYF
V gene: TRBV10-3; D gene: TRBD2; clone size: -; J gene: TRBJ2-3; CDR3 DNA: TGTGCCATCAGTCGAATTCGGACTAGCGGGAGATACACAGATACGCAGTATTTT; CDR3 protein: CAISRIRTSGRYTDTQYF
V gene: TRBV6-1; D gene: TRBD2; clone size: once; J gene: TRBJ2-7; CDR3 DNA: TGTGCCAGCAGGCCGGGACTAGCGGGACTCTACGAGCAGTACTTC; CDR3 protein: CASRPGLAGLYEQYF
V gene: TRBV28; D gene: -; clone size: -; J gene: TRBJ2-7; CDR3 DNA: TGTGCCAGCAGTTTACTCAACGCGGGGAAGGCCTACGAGCAGTACTTC; CDR3 protein: CASSLLNAGKAYEQYF
V gene: TRBV2; D gene: TRBD2; clone size: -; J gene: TRBJ2-3; CDR3 DNA: TGTGCCAGCAGTGATCGGGGGGGAGATACGCAGTATTTT; CDR3 protein: CASSDRGGDTQYF
V gene: TRBV7-6; D gene: -; clone size: -; J gene: TRBJ1-1; CDR3 DNA: TGTGCCAGCAGCCCAAAACAGGGCCCCACGGTAGCTTTCTTT; CDR3 protein: CASSPKQGPTVAFF
V gene: TRBV7-9; D gene: -; clone size: -; J gene: TRBJ1-2; CDR3 DNA: TGTGCCAGCAGCCTCCCCGACCTTAACTATGGCTACACCTTC; CDR3 protein: CASSLPDLNYGYTF
V gene: TRBV7-9; D gene: -; clone size: -; J gene: TRBJ2-1; CDR3 DNA: TGTGCCAGCAGCCCCTCCTCCTACAATGAGCAGTTCTTC; CDR3 protein: CASSPSSYNEQFF
V gene: TRBV5-1; D gene: -; clone size: -; J gene: TRBJ2-3; CDR3 DNA: TGCGCCAGCAGCTCAGGGGTAGGGACGGCGCAGTATTTT; CDR3 protein: CASSSGVGTAQYF
V gene: TRBV5-1; D gene: TRBD1; clone size: -; J gene: TRBJ2-7; CDR3 DNA: TGCGCCAGCAGCTTCACAGGGGCGGAAACCGAGCAGTACTTC; CDR3 protein: CASSFTGAETEQYF
V gene: TRBV7-9; D gene: TRBD2; clone size: -; J gene: TRBJ2-5; CDR3 DNA: TGTGCCAGCAGCTTTCCCCGACTAGCGGGAGAAGGGGAGACCCAGTACTTC; CDR3 protein: CASSFPRLAGEGETQYF
V gene: TRBV28; D gene: -; clone size: -; J gene: TRBJ1-1; CDR3 DNA: TGTGCCAGCAGACTGGGGTTGAACACTGAAGCTTTCTTT; CDR3 protein: CASRLGLNTEAFF
V gene: TRBV5-3; D gene: -; clone size: -; J gene: TRBJ1-4; CDR3 DNA: TGTGCCAGAAGAGGGGCGGAGAATGCGACTAATGAAAAACTGTTTTTT; CDR3 protein: CARRGAENATNEKLFF
V gene: TRBV2; D gene: -; clone size: once; J gene: TRBJ1-1; CDR3 DNA: TGTGCCAGCAGTGTCTTGGAGAACACTGAAGCTTTCTTT; CDR3 protein: CASSVLENTEAFF
V gene: TRBV19; D gene: -; clone size: -; J gene: TRBJ1-3; CDR3 DNA: TGTGCCAGTAGAACAGGTCTAAACTCTGGAAACACCATATATTTT; CDR3 protein: CASRTGLNSGNTIYF
V gene: TRBV9; D gene: TRBD1; clone size: -; J gene: TRBJ1-5; CDR3 DNA: TGTGCCAGCAGCGTACGGGACAGGGAGTCGGCCCAGCATTTT; CDR3 protein: CASSVRDRESAQHF
V gene: TRBV19; D gene: -; clone size: -; J gene: TRBJ2-7; CDR3 DNA: TGTGCCCCGGCCGGGACAAGAGACTACGAGCAGTACTTC; CDR3 protein: CAPAGTRDYEQYF
V gene: TRBV9; D gene: -; clone size: once; J gene: TRBJ1-4; CDR3 DNA: TGTGCCAGCAGCGTAGTTCGGGCGACTAATGAAAAACTGTTTTTT; CDR3 protein: CASSVVRATNEKLFF
V gene: TRBV5-5; D gene: -; clone size: -; J gene: TRBJ1-1; CDR3 DNA: TGTGCCAGCAGCTTGACTCCGAACACTGAAGCTTTCTTT; CDR3 protein: CASSLTPNTEAFF
V gene: TRBV23-1; D gene: -; clone size: -; J gene: TRBJ2-2; CDR3 DNA: TGCGCCAGCAGTCAAGATCCAGTCCCCCCGAGATACACCGGGGAGCTGTTTTTT; CDR3 protein: CASSQDPVPPRYTGELFF
V gene: TRBV28; D gene: -; clone size: -; J gene: TRBJ2-5; CDR3 DNA: TGTGCCAGCAGTTTAATCTCCTCTGAGACCCAGTACTTC; CDR3 protein: CASSLISSETQYF
V gene: TRBV6-1; D gene: TRBD1; clone size: few; J gene: TRBJ1-5; CDR3 DNA: TGTGCCAGCATCTTGACAGGGTCTTATCAGCCCCAGCATTTT; CDR3 protein: CASILTGSYQPQHF
V gene: TRBV9; D gene: -; clone size: once; J gene: TRBJ1-1; CDR3 DNA: TGTGCCAGCAGCGTAGCCGCTGGGGACACTGAAGCTTTCTTT; CDR3 protein: CASSVAAGDTEAFF
V gene: TRBV11-2; D gene: -; clone size: once; J gene: TRBJ2-7; CDR3 DNA: TGTGCCAGCAGCTTAAGACAGACGGCTGAGCAGTACTTC; CDR3 protein: CASSLRQTAEQYF
V gene: TRBV6-1; D gene: -; clone size: once; J gene: TRBJ2-5; CDR3 DNA: TGTGCCAGCAGTGAGCATTGGCAAGAGACCCAGTACTTC; CDR3 protein: CASSEHWQETQYF
V gene: TRBV7-3; D gene: -; clone size: -; J gene: TRBJ2-1; CDR3 DNA: TGTGCCAGCAGCCAACTAGCTAGGAGCCTCAATGAGCAGTTCTTC; CDR3 protein: CASSQLARSLNEQFF
V gene: TRBV10-2; D gene: -; clone size: -; J gene: TRBJ2-5; CDR3 DNA: TGCGCCAGCAGAGGGGGAGGGCCGATAGAGACCCAGTACTTC; CDR3 protein: CASRGGGPIETQYF
V gene: TRBV5-4; D gene: -; clone size: -; J gene: TRBJ1-2; CDR3 DNA: TGTGCCAGCAGTAGAGCGGGGGGTAAGGGCTACACCTTC; CDR3 protein: CASSRAGGKGYTF
V gene: TRBV14; D gene: TRBD2; clone size: -; J gene: TRBJ2-7; CDR3 DNA: TGTGCCAGCAGCCCTCCTAGCGGGAGGGCCCGGTACGAGCAGTACTTC; CDR3 protein: CASSPPSGRARYEQYF
V gene: TRBV2; D gene: TRBD1; clone size: -; J gene: TRBJ1-1; CDR3 DNA: TGTGCCAGCGGGGGACAGCAGAACACTGAAGCTTTCTTT; CDR3 protein: CASGGQQNTEAFF
V gene: TRBV29-1; D gene: TRBD1; clone size: -; J gene: TRBJ2-2; CDR3 DNA: TGCAGCGTCGGGACAGGGGTCGACACCGGGGAGCTGTTTTTT; CDR3 protein: CSVGTGVDTGELFF
V gene: TRBV27; D gene: -; clone size: -; J gene: TRBJ2-6; CDR3 DNA: TGTGCCAGCAGTTTCGGGCGGAGCTCTGGGGCCAACGTCCTGACTTTC; CDR3 protein: CASSFGRSSGANVLTF
V gene: TRBV7-2; D gene: -; clone size: -; J gene: TRBJ2-5; CDR3 DNA: TGTGCCAGCAGCTTTAAAGAGACCCAGTACTTC; CDR3 protein: CASSFKETQYF
V gene: TRBV5-1; D gene: TRBD1; clone size: -; J gene: TRBJ2-1; CDR3 DNA: TGCGCCAGCAGCGTGGACAGGGCCTACAATGAGCAGTTCTTC; CDR3 protein: CASSVDRAYNEQFF
V gene: TRBV5-1; D gene: -; clone size: -; J gene: TRBJ2-1; CDR3 DNA: TGCGCCAGCAGCTTGGCGGCAGGGAAGGATGAGCAGTTCTTC; CDR3 protein: CASSLAAGKDEQFF